Listed below are T cell receptor beta chains from one sample, sequenced in a study of T cells in tumors after PD-1 blockade. Data came from immunoSEQ multiplex PCR; TCRdb stores just in-frame clones and leaves some out. Found here are about 20,000 clones, roughly 80% of them singletons; the top ten hold approximately 24%. Sequencing used PBMCs, obtained after anti-PD-1 therapy. The receptors come from a human donor with advanced basal cell or squamous cell carcinoma (not recorded which). Both conserved end residues are part of each CDR3. D genes are given only for firm matches. Clone size, where shown, is once, few, many, or a class for clones that have expanded.

j_call d_call v_call clone_size cdr3_nt cdr3_aa
TRBJ1-2 - TRBV14 - TGTGCCAGCAGCCAGGCCGGGACACCACCATTCTATGGCTACACCTTC CASSQAGTPPFYGYTF
TRBJ1-4 TRBD1 TRBV10-3 - TGTGCCATCAGTGACATAGGTGACAGGGTCGTGAAAAAACTGTTTTTT CAISDIGDRVVKKLFF
TRBJ2-7 - TRBV2 - TGTGCCAGCAATCGGGACACCTCCTACGAGCAGTACTTC CASNRDTSYEQYF
TRBJ1-3 - TRBV19 - TGTGCCAGTAGTCAAAAGGTTGCCAGCTCTGGAAACACCATATATTTT CASSQKVASSGNTIYF
TRBJ2-3 TRBD1 TRBV10-3 - TGTGCCACCACAGGGGTCCGGTCCTCGGATACGCAGTATTTT CATTGVRSSDTQYF
TRBJ2-1 TRBD1 TRBV5-4 - TGTGCCAGCAGCTTTGGGACAGGGATTGAGCAGTTCTTC CASSFGTGIEQFF
TRBJ2-3 TRBD2 TRBV5-1 once TGCGCCAGCAGAGTTACTAGCGGGGGAGCAAATACGCAGTATTTT CASRVTSGGANTQYF
TRBJ2-7 - TRBV9 - TGTGCCAGCAGCGTAGTTCCGGGCTACGAGCAGTACTTC CASSVVPGYEQYF
TRBJ2-2 TRBD2 TRBV5-1 - TGCGCCAGCAATGTTGATTTAGCGGGGGCCGGGGAGCTGTTTTTT CASNVDLAGAGELFF
TRBJ1-2 - TRBV6-5 - TGTGCCACTCGGGACCGCACAAATGGCTACACCTTC CATRDRTNGYTF
TRBJ1-1 - TRBV6-5 - TGTGCCAGCACCTCCTCAGGGCCGGGGAACACTGAAGCTTTCTTT CASTSSGPGNTEAFF
TRBJ2-7 TRBD2 TRBV27 - TGTGCCAGCAGTTTATCTGCTAGCGGGGGGAACGAGCAGTACTTC CASSLSASGGNEQYF
TRBJ2-1 - TRBV7-9 medium-sized TGTGCCAGCAGCTTAGCGAGTCTGGGCAATGAGCAGTTCTTC CASSLASLGNEQFF
TRBJ2-5 - TRBV19 - TGTGCCAGTAGTAGGGGCCCGGACCGGACGGAGACCCAGTACTTC CASSRGPDRTETQYF
TRBJ2-3 - TRBV28 - TGTGCCAGCAGCCCAATTCTAGCTAGCACAGATACGCAGTATTTT CASSPILASTDTQYF
TRBJ2-3 TRBD2 TRBV6-5 - TGTGCCAGCAGTTACGATGCGGGAGAGGTAGATACGCAGTATTTT CASSYDAGEVDTQYF
TRBJ2-7 TRBD2 TRBV7-2 - TGTGCCAGCAGCTTTACTAGCGGGGGGACCGAGCAGTACTTC CASSFTSGGTEQYF
TRBJ1-2 - TRBV19 once TGTGCCAGTAGTATCGAAGGAAGAGGCGGCTACACCTTC CASSIEGRGGYTF
TRBJ1-2 - TRBV6-6 - TGTGCCAGCACACATCAGGGATCTGGCTACACCTTC CASTHQGSGYTF
TRBJ2-5 - TRBV12-2 - TGTGCAAGTCGCTTCCCGGTCCCGACTAGACTAGCTCGGGAGACCCAGTACTTC CASRFPVPTRLARETQYF
TRBJ1-2 - TRBV12-5 - TGTGCTAGTGGTTTGGTCGGGACCGTCTATGGCTACACCTTC CASGLVGTVYGYTF
TRBJ2-7 TRBD1 TRBV29-1 - TGCAGCGTTGGGCTCGGGACAGGGGCCTACGAGCAGTACTTC CSVGLGTGAYEQYF
TRBJ1-1 TRBD1 TRBV2 - TGTGCCAGCATCACAGGGGGCACTGAAGCTTTCTTT CASITGGTEAFF
TRBJ2-1 TRBD2 TRBV5-5 - TGTGCCAGCAGCGGGGGACTAGCGGTCTCCTACAATGAGCAGTTCTTC CASSGGLAVSYNEQFF
TRBJ2-5 - TRBV7-8 few TGTGCCAGCAGCTTTTCCACGGCGGAGACCCAGTACTTC CASSFSTAETQYF
TRBJ1-4 - TRBV5-1 few TGCGCCAGCAGTCTCCCCCAAGGGACGAATGAAAAACTGTTTTTT CASSLPQGTNEKLFF